The entry below gives a single TCR beta chain sequence along with its context. The CDR3 has 15 residues. Looked up from germline, CDR1 is SGHDT and CDR2 is YYEEEE. The V and J ends lost 1 base and 0 bases respectively, with 10 bases between them. This entry is derived from a study of blood T cell repertoires in COVID-19. Turning to the study itself: Acute and convalescent COVID-19 samples came from the United States, Italy and Spain.

Methods used by the authors: Amplification from reference gene primers served as the basis for estimated nucleated cell counts. Here immunoSEQ multiplex PCR was the method, and the copy in TCRdb shows in-frame clones only, minus some. From that table come the V and J calls and clone size; the DNA was used to work out D and trimming. The sample has about 360,000 clones, more than 70% seen once; the top ten hold around 3%. The sample consisted of peripheral blood. The TCR was taken from a man younger than 40 with active or convalescent COVID-19. This chain connects TRBV5-6 to TRBJ1-1; D call uncertain. CDR3 coding DNA: TGTGCCAGCAGCTTGTTTCGGGATATGAACACTGAAGCTTTCTTT. This gives the protein CASSLFRDMNTEAFF.